These 11 T cell receptor beta chains were sequenced from one sample in a study of response to subunit inactivated influenza vaccine. TCRdb ran MiXCR on the RT-PCR reads and lists one entry per CDR3 protein. Found here are about 170,000 distinct CDR3 sequences, roughly 12% of them singletons; the top ten hold 25% to 30%. This same sample was also part of a study on T cells expressing NK-cell markers. That study reports: In generating TCR beta cDNA, 5'RACE template switching with UMIs was used.

The sequencing used CD8+ T cells sorted from PBMCs, collected 12 days after vaccination. The origin of the receptors is a man in his fifties or sixties who received an inactivated influenza vaccine.

This clonotype has just a few counts. The J gene is TRBJ2-5, the V gene TRBV6-1; D is perhaps TRBD2 (6 bases). Trimming removed 7 bases at V and 4 bases at J, with 13 bases between. The CDR3 totals 13 residues. The germline gives CDR1 MNHNS, CDR2 SASEGT. DNA for the CDR3: TGTGCCAGCACCACCACTAGCAGAGAGACCCAGTACTTC. As protein: CASTTTSRETQYF.

This chain links TRBV5-6 with TRBJ2-1, with 7 nucleotides matching TRBD1. The germline CDR1 and CDR2 sequences are SGHDT and YYEEEE. The trim removed 2 bases at V and 5 bases at J, leaving 1 base unmatched. This CDR3 has 13 residues. The CDR3: CASSLQGHNEQFF. The CDR3 DNA is TGTGCCAGCAGCTTACAGGGGCACAATGAGCAGTTCTTC.

At least ten counts were recorded for this clonotype. The rearrangement links TRBV4-3 to TRBJ2-1, with 10 bases aligning to TRBD2. This CDR3 is built from 17 residues. The V gene's germline CDR1 is LGHNA and CDR2 YSLEER. Unmatched junction bases numbered 6, after V lost 0 bases and J lost 4 bases. The DNA for the CDR3 is TGCGCCAGCAGCCAAGATCGATTTAGCGGGGGGTACAATGAGCAGTTCTTC. This codes for CASSQDRFSGGYNEQFF.

This clonotype occurred a few times. J is TRBJ1-1 and V is TRBV7-6, with TRBD1 matching 9 bases. The CDR3 extends over 16 amino acids. Trimming cost V 5 bases and J 4 bases; bases outside gene matches: 11. The V gene's germline CDR1 is SGHVS and CDR2 FNYEAQ. The CDR3 loop is CASSNIQGALGTEAFF. CDR3 nucleotides: TGTGCCAGCAGCAATATACAGGGGGCTCTGGGCACTGAAGCTTTCTTT.

The chain is built from TRBV7-8 and TRBJ2-7; D remains unclear. Trimming removed 6 bases from V and 4 bases from J, with 10 bases in between. This CDR3 spans 12 amino acids. Germline-derived CDR1 and CDR2 are SGHVS and FQNEAQ. The CDR3 bases are TGTGCCAGCAGTCGATCGCGATACGAGCAGTACTTC. Translation: CASSRSRYEQYF. Full variable domain (outside the CDR3, taken from reference TRBV7-8 and TRBJ2-7): GAGVSQSPRYKVAKRGQDVALRCDPISGHVSLFWYQQALGQGPEFLTYFQNEAQLDKSGLPSDRFFAERPEGSVSTLKIQRTQQEDSAVYLCASSRSRYEQYFGPGTRLTVT.

The sample holds a few counts of this clonotype. The chain is built from TRBV28 and TRBJ2-1; no reliable D call. The CDR3 sequence is 17 residues long. Germline CDR1 reads MDHEN; CDR2 reads SYDVKM. The germline V and J ends were trimmed by 5 bases and 5 bases, with 22 bases remaining between them. This CDR3 is CASSSPIWRDEHNEQFF. CDR3 bases: TGTGCCAGCAGTAGCCCGATTTGGCGAGACGAACACAATGAGCAGTTCTTC.

Only a few counts were recorded for this clonotype. The gene calls are TRBV12-3 or TRBV12-4 and TRBJ2-5; D is uncertain. Trimming cost V 5 bases and J 3 bases, with 7 bases left between them. There are 12 residues in the CDR3. CDR3 protein: CASSPEKETQYF. The DNA for the CDR3 is TGTGCCAGCAGTCCAGAAAAAGAGACCCAGTACTTC.

This clonotype occurred a few times. The chain has TRBV5-6 and TRBJ2-5, with D possibly matching TRBD1 (5 bases). Germline V gives CDR1 SGHDT, CDR2 YYEEEE. Trimming pared 9 bases from V and 2 bases from J, leaving 20 bases between. The CDR3 sequence is 15 residues long. The CDR3 protein is CATKWWQGRQETQYF. Written as DNA, the CDR3 is TGTGCCACCAAGTGGTGGCAGGGTAGACAAGAGACCCAGTACTTC. The variable domain in full, completed from reference TRBV5-6 and TRBJ2-5, reads DAGVTQSPTHLIKTRGQQVTLRCSPKSGHDTVSWYQQALGQGPQFIFQYYEEEERQRGNFPDRFSGHQFPNYSSELNVNALLLGDSALYLCATKWWQGRQETQYFGPGTRLLVL.

The table lists this clonotype with a few counts. V gene TRBV4-1 combines with J gene TRBJ2-1; D perhaps matches TRBD2 (5 bases). CDR3 length equals 17 residues. CDR1 is MGHRA, CDR2 YSYEKL, per germline. Trimming removed 4 bases at V and 7 bases at J, with 23 bases between. The CDR3 is CASSLPRRPTVVNEQFF. CDR3 nucleotide sequence: TGCGCCAGCAGCCTTCCAAGGAGGCCTACCGTCGTGAATGAGCAGTTCTTC.

This clonotype was counted only a few times. The V gene is TRBV5-1, the J gene TRBJ2-3; 8 bases map to TRBD1. Germline CDR1 and CDR2: SGHRS and YFSETQ. J lost 6 bases, V lost 0 bases, and 9 bases had no gene match. The CDR3 is 16 residues long. The CDR3 protein is CASSLDRRGQVDTQYF. The CDR3 nucleotides read TGCGCCAGCAGCTTGGATCGCAGGGGGCAAGTTGATACGCAGTATTTT. The complete variable domain, with remaining parts taken from reference TRBV5-1 and TRBJ2-3, reads KAGVTQTPRYLIKTRGQQVTLSCSPISGHRSVSWYQQTPGQGLQFLFEYFSETQRNKGNFPGRFSGRQFSNSRSEMNVSTLELGDSALYLCASSLDRRGQVDTQYFGPGTRLTVL.

This clonotype was counted a few times. V usage is TRBV18 and J usage is TRBJ2-7; the D gene is possibly TRBD1 (5 bases). Germline CDR1 reads KGHSH; CDR2 reads LQKENI. The CDR3 is 13 residues long. Trimming shortened V by 3 bases and J by 8 bases, and 14 bases separated the two germline ends. CDR3 nucleotide sequence: TGTGCCAGCTCACCTGACAGAAGGTTCAAGCAGTACTTC. The encoded protein is CASSPDRRFKQYF.